This T cell receptor beta chain comes out of a study of OX40 agonist ivuxolimab in advanced cancers. Overall study context: Ivuxolimab is an agonistic anti-OX40 (CD134) antibody, and patients were treated with it. Findings and caveats of the study: By week 6 at 0.1 to 3.0 mg/kg, blood CD4+ and CD8+ T cells had expanded clonally.

Patients were ineligible given autoimmune disease history or systemic immunosuppression. The repertoire was sequenced with immunoSEQ multiplex PCR; TCRdb's copy has only in-frame clones and lacks some. The table lists roughly 73,000 clones, about 86% of them singletons. A remark on this clone: Its antigen is not known.

The CDR3 contains 14 residues. CDR1 LNHDA and CDR2 SQIVND come from the germline V gene (reference sequence). Trimming cost V 7 bases and J 3 bases; bases outside gene matches: 5. The input for sequencing was CD4+ or CD8+ T cells sorted from blood, taken in a trial of the OX40 agonist ivuxolimab. This chain connects TRBV19 to TRBJ2-3; TRBD1 aligns across 9 bases. The TCR sequence derives from an adult with an advanced solid tumor such as melanoma, head and neck, liver or kidney cancer. Here the CDR3 reads CASKQGAVTDTQYF. The CDR3 bases are TGTGCCAGTAAACAGGGGGCTGTAACAGATACGCAGTATTTT.